The 23 T cell receptor beta chains given below trace back to one sample, sequenced in a study of blood T cell repertoires in COVID-19. Repertoires were generated with immunoSEQ multiplex PCR, while TCRdb's copy carries only in-frame clones and drops some. The table lists around 300,000 clones, approximately 90% of them singletons. The specimen was peripheral blood. The receptors were sampled from a woman aged 25 to 45 with active or convalescent COVID-19.

V gene TRBV24-1 combines with J gene TRBJ2-1, with TRBD2 as a possible D gene (6 bases). Germline CDR1 is KGHDR and CDR2 is SFDVKD. CDR3 length: 17 residues. Trimming removed 6 bases from V and 6 bases from J, with 23 bases in between. The CDR3 region is CATSSLYGGVESNEQFF. The CDR3 bases are TGTGCCACCAGTTCTTTATATGGAGGGGTGGAAAGCAATGAGCAGTTCTTC.

The V call is TRBV7-2, the J call TRBJ2-7; 10 nucleotides line up with TRBD2. Germline CDR1 SGHTA, CDR2 FQGNSA. This CDR3 region has 16 residues. The trim removed 5 bases at V and 0 bases at J, leaving 7 bases unmatched. For the CDR3, the DNA is TGTGCCAGCAGCCTACCGGGGACTAGCGTCTCCTACGAGCAGTACTTC. This sequence encodes CASSLPGTSVSYEQYF. The variable domain in full, completed from reference TRBV7-2 and TRBJ2-7, reads GAGVSQSPSNKVTEKGKDVELRCDPISGHTALYWYRQSLGQGLEFLIYFQGNSAPDKSGLPSDRFSAERTGGSVSTLTIQRTQQEDSAVYLCASSLPGTSVSYEQYFGPGTRLTVT.

V is TRBV29-1 and J is TRBJ2-1; TRBD2 agrees at 10 bases. Trimming removed 5 bases from V and 4 bases from J; junction bases left unmatched: 8. CDR3 length: 15 residues. Per the germline V gene, CDR1 is SQVTM and CDR2 is ANQGSEA. The CDR3 loop is CSVPSALAGYNEQFF. CDR3 DNA: TGCAGCGTTCCCTCAGCACTAGCGGGGTACAATGAGCAGTTCTTC.

This chain uses TRBV19 with TRBJ1-3; D is uncertain. The CDR3 contains 14 residues. Germline V gives CDR1 LNHDA, CDR2 SQIVND (reference sequence). Between the trimmed V and J ends, which lost 3 bases and 4 bases, there was a span of 10 bases. Here the CDR3 DNA reads TGTGCCAGTAGTATCATGGGCAGAGGAAACACCATATATTTT. It translates to CASSIMGRGNTIYF.

In DNA form, the CDR3 reads TGTGCCACCCGATACCGACAGGGAAGTCAGCCCCAGCATTTT. Its protein is CATRYRQGSQPQHF. The V call is TRBV19, the J call TRBJ1-5, with 7 bases identical to TRBD1. Germline assignment: CDR1 LNHDA and CDR2 SQIVND (reference sequence). CDR3 length: 14 residues. V lost 10 bases and J lost 6; bases outside the gene matches: 12.

V and J are TRBV7-9 and TRBJ2-3; D remains unclear. This CDR3 is 13 amino acids long. CDR1 and CDR2 from the germline V gene are SEHNR and FQNEAQ (reference sequence). With 3 bases removed from V and 4 bases from J, the gap between germline ends came to 8 bases. CDR3 region: CASSFASADTQYF. CDR3 DNA: TGTGCCAGCAGCTTTGCGAGCGCAGATACGCAGTATTTT.

The V call is TRBV5-6, the J call TRBJ1-5; possible D gene TRBD1, 6 bases. V was clipped by 6 bases and J by 1 base, with 14 bases between them. The CDR3 is made up of 15 amino acids. Per germline, CDR1 SGHDT and CDR2 YYEEEE. The CDR3 bases are TGTGCCAGCACTTTAGGGGGTTTCAGCAATCAGCCCCAGCATTTT. It yields the protein CASTLGGFSNQPQHF.

This chain joins TRBV9 and TRBJ2-3, with TRBD1 identical over 11 bases. From germline, CDR1 is SGDLS and CDR2 YYNGEE. CDR3 length: 18 residues. The trim removed 0 bases at V and 3 bases at J, leaving 9 bases unmatched. In DNA, the CDR3 is TGTGCCAGCAGCGTAGGATCTGGGCGGGACAGGGGGACAGATACGCAGTATTTT. Its translation is CASSVGSGRDRGTDTQYF.

This clone was seen a single time. The chain recombines TRBV12-2 with TRBJ2-5; the table gives TRBD2 as D, unverified against the DNA. TRBV12-2 has pseudogene status. The CDR3 extends over 18 amino acids. The CDR3 loop is CASRLSSGGAGKIATQYF. The CDR3 region has the DNA TGTGCAAGTCGCTTATCTAGCGGGGGGGCCGGGAAGATAGCGACCCAGTACTTC.

This clone was observed a handful of times. V gene TRBV28 combines with J gene TRBJ1-6; tentatively, D is TRBD1 (5 bases). The length of the CDR3 is 14 residues. Germline V gene sequence: CDR1 MDHEN, CDR2 SYDVKM. Trimming pared 3 bases from V and 10 bases from J, leaving 13 bases between. This CDR3 is CASSFQGLGSPLHF. DNA of the CDR3: TGTGCCAGCAGTTTTCAGGGACTAGGGTCACCCCTCCACTTT.

The rearrangement uses TRBV15 and TRBJ1-1, with unresolved D. V was cut by 1 base and J by 0 bases, with 15 bases left in between. The length of the CDR3 is 17 residues. The germline V gene has CDR1 LNHNV and CDR2 YYDKDF (reference sequence). CDR3 bases: TGTGCCACCAGCAGAGCACCCCGGAGAGGGCTGAACACTGAAGCTTTCTTT. Translation gives CATSRAPRRGLNTEAFF.

The chain joins TRBV7-6 to TRBJ2-1, with 11 positions matching TRBD2. V shed 4 bases, J shed 8 bases, and the junction held 7 bases outside the gene matches. Germline CDR1 SGHVS, CDR2 FNYEAQ. The CDR3 sequence is 15 residues long. In nucleotides, the CDR3 is TGTGCCAGCAGCTGGCTAGCGGGGGGCTTTGATGAGCAGTTCTTC. This encodes CASSWLAGGFDEQFF.

This chain connects TRBV18 to TRBJ1-1; D gene uncertain. This CDR3 region has 15 residues. Germline-derived CDR1 and CDR2 are KGHSH and LQKENI. Between the trimmed V and J ends, which lost 6 bases and 11 bases, there was a span of 25 bases. CDR3 nucleotide sequence: TGTGCCAGCTCCCTTAATCCGGCCGGGTCGCTTCGGGCTTTCTTT. This codes for CASSLNPAGSLRAFF.

This clone was detected only a few times. The chain links TRBV30 to TRBJ1-2; tentatively, D is TRBD1 (5 bases). The ends were cut back, 5 bases at V and 4 bases at J, with 14 bases in the middle. The germline V gene encodes CDR1 GTSNPN and CDR2 SVGIG (reference sequence). The CDR3 covers 13 residues. CDR3 sequence (DNA): TGTGCCTGGGGGGAACGGAGGGGCTATGGCTACACCTTC. This encodes CAWGERRGYGYTF.

The gene calls are TRBV7-9 and TRBJ1-2; no definite D call. The germline V gene encodes CDR1 SEHNR and CDR2 FQNEAQ (reference sequence). The CDR3 spans 18 residues. Trimming shortened V by 2 bases and J by 7 bases, and 26 bases separated the two germline ends. The CDR3, as DNA: TGTGCCAGCAGCTTAATGGGCCGTAAAAATCTTCTAGGGAGTGGCTACACCTTC. Protein: CASSLMGRKNLLGSGYTF.

The V and J genes are TRBV6-1 and TRBJ2-2; D is unresolved. With 4 bases removed from V and 3 bases from J, the gap between germline ends came to 15 bases. This CDR3 has 16 amino acids. CDR1 and CDR2 (germline): MNHNS, SASEGT. As DNA, the CDR3 is TGTGCCAGCAGTGTTCTATCCGGGTCCTACACCGGGGAGCTGTTTTTT. Translating it yields CASSVLSGSYTGELFF.

The J gene is TRBJ2-5, the V gene TRBV15; TRBD1 matches at 7 bases. Germline V lookup: CDR1 LNHNV, CDR2 YYDKDF (reference sequence). CDR3 length equals 13 residues. The J segment lost 2 bases and the V segment lost 6 bases, leaving 3 bases of the junction unmatched. The CDR3 DNA follows: TGTGCCACCAGGGGGACAGCTCAAGAGACCCAGTACTTC. Protein: CATRGTAQETQYF.

This chain connects TRBV5-1 to TRBJ2-7, with 7 bases matching TRBD2. This CDR3 is 14 amino acids long. The germline CDR1 and CDR2 sequences are SGHRS and YFSETQ. The J segment lost 3 bases and the V segment lost 1 base, leaving 4 bases of the junction unmatched. The CDR3 is CASSLRGGGYEQYF. The CDR3 nucleotides read TGCGCCAGCAGCTTGCGCGGGGGAGGCTACGAGCAGTACTTC.

The V gene is TRBV28, the J gene TRBJ1-3; D uncertain. Germline CDR1 MDHEN, CDR2 SYDVKM. V was trimmed by 3 bases and J by 2 bases, leaving 5 bases between them. There are 13 residues in the CDR3. CDR3 sequence (DNA): TGTGCCAGCAGTTTCTCGGCTGGAAACACCATATATTTT. It yields the protein CASSFSAGNTIYF. Using reference TRBV28 and TRBJ1-3 for the parts outside the CDR3, the full variable domain is DVKVTQSSRYLVKRTGEKVFLECVQDMDHENMFWYRQDPGLGLRLIYFSYDVKMKEKGDIPEGYSVSREKKERFSLILESASTNQTSMYLCASSFSAGNTIYFGEGSWLTVV.

The CDR3 DNA sequence: TGTGCAAGTCGTCTTCAACAAGATCAGCCCCAGCATTTT. Translating gives CASRLQQDQPQHF. This chain uses TRBV12-2 with TRBJ1-5; TRBD1 is taken as the D call from the table, unchecked against the DNA. TRBV12-2 is listed as a pseudogene. This CDR3 region has 13 residues.

This clone has just a few counts. J is TRBJ2-1 and V is TRBV19; tentative D call: TRBD2 (5 bases). Trimming took off 7 bases at V and 0 bases at J, with 13 bases between the two ends. The CDR3 loop spans 15 amino acids. CDR1 and CDR2 from the germline V gene are LNHDA and SQIVND (reference sequence). The CDR3 loop is CASKDFRSSYNEQFF. CDR3 sequence (DNA): TGTGCCAGTAAGGACTTTAGGAGCTCCTACAATGAGCAGTTCTTC.

The genes are TRBV6-5 and TRBJ2-1; TRBD2 is a possible D gene (7 bases). Germline CDR1 reads MNHEY; CDR2 reads SVGAGI. This CDR3 comprises 14 residues. Trimming pared 0 bases from V and 7 bases from J, leaving 10 bases between. The CDR3 loop is CASSYSGGRNEQFF. The CDR3 coding sequence is TGTGCCAGCAGTTACTCGGGGGGGCGTAATGAGCAGTTCTTC.

The chain couples TRBV12-3 or TRBV12-4 to TRBJ2-5, with 8 bases aligning to TRBD2. There are 12 residues in the CDR3. The trim removed 5 bases at V and 5 bases at J, leaving 1 base unmatched. CDR3 amino acids: CASSPGGETQYF. CDR3 bases: TGTGCCAGCAGTCCGGGAGGGGAGACCCAGTACTTC.